The 4 T cell receptor beta chains below come from one sample, sequenced in a study of blood T cells in healthy people across ages. PCR was performed a second time for roughly 7 to 11 cycles using a sample-barcoded 5' primer and a J-beta primer mix. TCRdb independently ran MiXCR on the 5' RACE reads; one entry per CDR3 protein. The sample has roughly 1,800,000 distinct CDR3 sequences; about 50% are singletons. The source material was blood. These receptors were taken from a woman between 40 and 55 years old in good health.

A few counts support this clonotype. The rearrangement links TRBV21-1 to TRBJ2-5; the D call in the table, TRBD1, was not verified against the DNA. TRBV21-1 is an annotated pseudogene. CDR3 size: 16 residues. The CDR3 reads CASSKVSRDKQETQYF. In DNA, the CDR3 is TGTGCCAGCAGCAAGGTTTCCCGGGACAAACAAGAGACCCAGTACTTC.

The chain's CDR3 is CASSLGRGKGEQYF. In DNA, the CDR3 is TGTGCCAGCAGCTTAGGCAGGGGAAAGGGCGAGCAGTACTTC. This chain uses TRBV7-8 with TRBJ2-4; possibly TRBD1 for D (6 bases). The DNA end favors TRBJ2-7, so the J call may be wrong. The CDR3 is made up of 14 amino acids. In germline, CDR1 is SGHVS, CDR2 FQNEAQ.

This clonotype has ten or more counts. J is TRBJ2-5 and V is TRBV7-9; D remains ambiguous. Germline V gene lookup returns CDR1 SEHNR and CDR2 FQNEAQ (reference sequence). Between the trimmed V and J ends, which lost 8 bases and 1 base, there was a span of 5 bases. This CDR3 has 11 residues. The CDR3 spells CASEGQETQYF. In nucleotides, the CDR3 is TGTGCCAGCGAAGGCCAAGAGACCCAGTACTTC.

The V and J genes are TRBV6-5 and TRBJ2-5; 9 nucleotides align to TRBD1. The J call is uncertain, as TRBJ2-7 better fits the DNA end. The CDR3 totals 14 residues. Per germline, CDR1 MNHEY and CDR2 SVGAGI. CDR3 in amino acids: CASSWGTGFYEQYF. The CDR3 DNA follows: TGTGCCAGCAGTTGGGGGACAGGGTTTTACGAGCAGTACTTC.